The rows below give T cell receptor beta chains drawn from one sample of a study of OX40 agonist ivuxolimab in advanced cancers. Data came from immunoSEQ multiplex PCR; TCRdb stores just in-frame clones and leaves some out. Among around 12,000 clones listed, 80% were seen once. The source was CD4+ or CD8+ T cells sorted from blood, collected in a trial of the OX40 agonist ivuxolimab. The receptors come from an adult with an advanced solid tumor such as melanoma, head and neck, liver or kidney cancer. Both conserved end residues are part of each CDR3. A D gene is named only where the DNA matches it firmly. Size tells how often a clone was seen (once, few, many) or the class of an expanded clone, and some rows leave it out.

NA	TRBV18	TRBJ2-5	TRBD2	TGTGCCAGCTCACCGAGCTTTGGACTAGGGGTGGAGACCCAGTACTTC	CASSPSFGLGVETQYF
once	TRBV27	TRBJ2-2	NA	TGTGCCAGCAGCACAGCCACCGGGGAGCTGTTTTTT	CASSTATGELFF
NA	TRBV13	TRBJ1-1	TRBD1	TGTGCCAGCAGCTTTACAGGGGGCAGGGACACTGAAGCTTTCTTT	CASSFTGGRDTEAFF
NA	TRBV5-6	TRBJ2-7	NA	TGTGCCAGCAGCTTAGCTGTTTGGACCGACGAGCAGTACTTC	CASSLAVWTDEQYF
medium-sized	TRBV2	TRBJ2-7	TRBD2	TGTGCCAGCAGAACCGGGACTAGCGATCACGAGCAGTACTTC	CASRTGTSDHEQYF
NA	TRBV19	TRBJ2-1	NA	TGTGCCAGTACTATGGACCCTTACAATGAGCAGTTCTTC	CASTMDPYNEQFF
NA	TRBV7-6	TRBJ2-1	TRBD1	TGTGCCAGCAGCTTAGCGTCCAGGGGGCAAGGCAATGAGCAGTTCTTC	CASSLASRGQGNEQFF
NA	TRBV6-5	TRBJ2-1	TRBD2	TGTGCCAGCAGCCACGGCGGGAGGAACTACAATGAGCAGTTCTTC	CASSHGGRNYNEQFF
NA	TRBV28	TRBJ2-1	NA	TGTGCCAGCAGCGTCCCCGTGTGGAAGGGATCTTACAATGAGCAGTTCTTC	CASSVPVWKGSYNEQFF
NA	TRBV27	TRBJ2-7	NA	TGTGCCAGCAGCTTAGCTGTTTGGACCGACGAGCAGTACTTC	CASSLAVWTDEQYF
once	TRBV27	TRBJ2-7	NA	TGTGCCAGCAAAATCAGTCCTGGGTCCTACGAGCAGTACTTC	CASKISPGSYEQYF
NA	TRBV27	TRBJ2-3	NA	TGTGCCAGCAGTCCGTTCCTGGGCGGCCCTACAGATACGCAGTATTTT	CASSPFLGGPTDTQYF
NA	TRBV11-3	TRBJ2-1	NA	TGTGCCAGCAGCTTAGAACCGATGTCTAATGAGCAGTTCTTC	CASSLEPMSNEQFF
NA	TRBV30	TRBJ2-3	TRBD2	TGTGCCTGGGAAACTAGCGGGGGGGCCGGGACGCAGTATTTT	CAWETSGGAGTQYF
NA	TRBV19	TRBJ1-2	TRBD1	TGTGCCAGTAGTAGAACAGGGGATCATGGCTACACCTTC	CASSRTGDHGYTF
NA	TRBV5-8	TRBJ2-1	TRBD1	TGTGCCAGCAGCTCCATCCGTCTACAGGGGGCTAGCGATGAGCAGTTCTTC	CASSSIRLQGASDEQFF
NA	TRBV10-3	TRBJ2-3	NA	TGTGCCATCAGTGAGACCTCGGGACCGCCCACAGATACGCAGTATTTT	CAISETSGPPTDTQYF
NA	TRBV27	TRBJ1-2	NA	TGTGCCAGCAGTACTCTGGGCTATGGCTACACCTTC	CASSTLGYGYTF
NA	TRBV14	TRBJ2-7	NA	TGTGCCAGCAGCCAAGGGCTGGGAATCTACGAGCAGTACTTC	CASSQGLGIYEQYF
NA	TRBV10-3	TRBJ2-7	TRBD2	TGTGCCATCGGGACTAGCGGGGCCTACGAGCAGTACTTC	CAIGTSGAYEQYF
NA	TRBV5-4	TRBJ1-2	NA	TGTGCCAGCAGCGCCGGAGTCCTTTGGGGGGATGGCTACACCTTC	CASSAGVLWGDGYTF
NA	TRBV5-4	TRBJ1-2	NA	TGTGCCAGCAGCCCCAGCCGCCTTTTGTATGGCTACACCTTC	CASSPSRLLYGYTF
NA	TRBV5-6	TRBJ2-1	NA	TGTGCCAGCAGCCCAACTGGCTACAATGAGCAGTTCTTC	CASSPTGYNEQFF
NA	TRBV7-9	TRBJ1-1	NA	TGTGCCAGCAGCTTCCCACTGACAGCCGAAGCTTTCTTT	CASSFPLTAEAFF
NA	TRBV2	TRBJ1-3	NA	TGTGCCAGCAGGGGGAATGGAAACACCATATATTTT	CASRGNGNTIYF
NA	TRBV19	TRBJ2-1	NA	TGTGCCAGTAGTATTATGGGTCATGAGCAGTTCTTC	CASSIMGHEQFF
NA	TRBV6-5	TRBJ2-5	NA	TGTGCCAGCAGCTCTGGGGCAAGATACCAAGAGACCCAGTACTTC	CASSSGARYQETQYF